This T cell receptor (beta chain) was identified in a study of T cell changes during pregnancy in multiple sclerosis. Clones were sequenced by immunoSEQ multiplex PCR, and TCRdb holds only the in-frame ones, with some missing. The top ten clones hold around 2.5% of a sample with tens of thousands of clones, 95% to 97% of them seen once. The germline V gene has CDR1 MNHEY and CDR2 SMNVEV (reference sequence). The CDR3 length is 16 residues. Losses at the gene ends were 5 bases for V and 4 bases for J; bases not matched to a gene: 9. The origin of this receptor is a female donor with multiple sclerosis, enrolled in a pregnancy study. The rearrangement joins TRBV27 to TRBJ2-7, with 12 positions matching TRBD1. The starting material was CD8+ T cells from peripheral blood mononuclear cells, obtained after pregnancy. Written as DNA, the CDR3 is TGTGCCAGCAGTCCGGGAACGGGACAGGGGGCTTACGAGCAGTACTTC. The encoded protein is CASSPGTGQGAYEQYF.